This entry features one T cell receptor (beta chain) sequence. This entry belongs to a study of T cells in Graves' hyperthyroidism and ophthalmopathy. TCR beta CDR3 sequences were amplified from RNA transcripts. First-round RT-PCR of the TCR CDR3 relied on the HTBI primer set. TCRdb independently ran MiXCR on the multiplex PCR reads; one entry per CDR3 protein. This sample has around 480,000 distinct CDR3 sequences, with 13% to 15% found just once. Exclusion of patients followed from uncontrolled infection, other autoimmune disease, pregnancy or lactation. This CDR3 region has 16 residues. Trimming at V came to 4 bases and at J to 0 bases, leaving 8 bases not matched to a gene. Germline CDR1 reads ENHRY; CDR2 reads SYGVKD.

The chain uses TRBV10-3 and TRBJ1-1, with 7 bases lining up with TRBD1. Sequencing was performed on blood. The origin of this receptor is a woman younger than 35 with Graves' hyperthyroidism. The CDR3 protein is CAISVSVRGMNTEAFF. Written as DNA, the CDR3 is TGTGCCATCAGTGTTTCGGTCAGGGGGATGAACACTGAAGCTTTCTTT.